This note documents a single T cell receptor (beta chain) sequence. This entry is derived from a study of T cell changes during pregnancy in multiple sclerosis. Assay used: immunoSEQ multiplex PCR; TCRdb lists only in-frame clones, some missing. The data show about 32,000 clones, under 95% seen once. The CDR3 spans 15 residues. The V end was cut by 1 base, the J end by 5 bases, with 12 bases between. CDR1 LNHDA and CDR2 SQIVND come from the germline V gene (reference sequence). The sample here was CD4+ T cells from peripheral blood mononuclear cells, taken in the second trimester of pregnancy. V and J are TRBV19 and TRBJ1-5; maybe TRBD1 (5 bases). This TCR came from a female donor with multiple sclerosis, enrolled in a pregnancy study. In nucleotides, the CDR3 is TGTGCCAGTAGTATAGGGGGCACAGCCGATCAGCCCCAGCATTTT. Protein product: CASSIGGTADQPQHF.